Given below is one T cell receptor beta chain in context. Its antigen is as yet unknown. TCRdb's copy holds only in-frame clones and misses some; the assay was immunoSEQ multiplex PCR. The sample lists about 1,500,000 clones; over 95% were seen once. The source of the sample is a study of shared clonotypes between healthy human individuals. Study results and caveats: Generally, estimated richness proved larger in naive subsets than it did in memory subsets.

Sequenced material: naive CD4+ T cells sorted from blood. Noted subset: CD45RA+ positively selected. This sequence originates from a man younger than 45 in good health.

The CDR3 coding sequence is TGTGCCAGCAGTTACAGTAAGGGCTTGGACACTGAAGCTTTCTTT. It is translated as CASSYSKGLDTEAFF. The rearrangement joins TRBV6-5 to TRBJ1-1; D remains ambiguous. Trimming cost V 2 bases and J 3 bases, with 13 bases left between them. This CDR3 contains 15 residues. Germline values: CDR1 MNHEY, CDR2 SVGAGI.